Included here is one TCR beta chain sequence, with context. These data originate in a study of blood T cell repertoires in COVID-19. Across the study: Spain, Italy and the United States supplied samples that represented acute and convalescent COVID-19. T cells, B-cell-depleted T cells, or PBMCs provided the cDNA or gDNA that served as material.

Per the authors' pipeline: Amplification with reference gene primers provided the estimates of nucleated cell counts. Profiling relied on immunoSEQ multiplex PCR, and the TCRdb table lists in-frame clones only, not all of them. V, J and clone size derive from that table, while D and trimming were established from the DNA sequence. Of 310,000 or so clones in the sample, approximately 90% were seen once. The sequenced sample was peripheral blood. The sequence derives from a woman between 45 and 60 years old who had recovered from COVID-19.

Here the CDR3 DNA reads TGTGCCAGCAGTCCGAGACAGGGAATCACTGAAGCTTTCTTT. Protein product: CASSPRQGITEAFF. This chain links TRBV27 with TRBJ1-1, with 7 bases that match TRBD1. This CDR3 has 14 residues. The germline V gene has CDR1 MNHEY and CDR2 SMNVEV (reference sequence). The V and J ends lost 5 bases and 4 bases, in that order; junction bases with no gene match: 7.